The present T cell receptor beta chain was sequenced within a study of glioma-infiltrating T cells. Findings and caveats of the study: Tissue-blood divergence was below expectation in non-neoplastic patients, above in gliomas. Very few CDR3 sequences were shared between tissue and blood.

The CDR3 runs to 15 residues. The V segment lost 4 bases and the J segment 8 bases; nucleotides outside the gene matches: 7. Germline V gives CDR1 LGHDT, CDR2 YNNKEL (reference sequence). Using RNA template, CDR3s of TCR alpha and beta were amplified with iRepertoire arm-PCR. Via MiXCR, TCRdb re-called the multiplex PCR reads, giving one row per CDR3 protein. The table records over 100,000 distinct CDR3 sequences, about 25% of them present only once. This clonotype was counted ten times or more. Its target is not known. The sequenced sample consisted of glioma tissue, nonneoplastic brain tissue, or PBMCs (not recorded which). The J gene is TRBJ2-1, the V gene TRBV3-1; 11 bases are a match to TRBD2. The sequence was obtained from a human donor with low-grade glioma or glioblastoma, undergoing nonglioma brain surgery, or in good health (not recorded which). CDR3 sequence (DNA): TGTGCCAGCAGCCTCTGGACTAGCGGGTCCGATGAGCAGTTCTTC. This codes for CASSLWTSGSDEQFF.